This T cell receptor beta chain was obtained from a study of shared clonotypes between healthy human individuals. Study-level findings and limits: Investigators collected only blood, and repertoires in tissues likely differ.

Germline CDR1 reads KGHSH; CDR2 reads LQKENI. The CDR3 is made up of 14 amino acids. J was trimmed by 9 bases and V by 3 bases; bases with no gene match: 4. On this clone itself: Its target is unknown. Other DNA sequences in this specimen translate into the identical CDR3.

The data were produced by immunoSEQ multiplex PCR, yet TCRdb's version contains in-frame clones alone and is incomplete. The table shows 850,000 to 1,200,000 clones, with about 74% occurring only once. V and J are TRBV18 and TRBJ1-6, with 8 bases aligning to TRBD1. The sequencing input was memory CD4+ T cells sorted from blood. Subset described: CD45RA-negative fraction. The origin of this receptor is a man aged 18 to 29 in good health. This chain's CDR3 is CASSPGQGRSPLHF. DNA for the CDR3: TGTGCCAGCTCACCCGGACAGGGTCGTTCACCCCTCCACTTT.